The rows below give T cell receptor beta chains drawn from one sample of a study of shared clonotypes between healthy human individuals. Sequenced by immunoSEQ multiplex PCR; TCRdb stores in-frame clones only, minus some. The sample consists of 1.6 million or so clones, approximately 96% of them appearing once. Input material: naive CD4+ T cells sorted from blood. These TCRs come from a man under 40 in good health. Each CDR3 is given with its conserved first and last residue. Fields, in order: CDR3 length, clone size, J gene, V gene, D gene, CDR3 protein, CDR3 DNA. The D gene is left open where the match is weak. Clone size is given for some rows only: seen once, a few or many times, or a class if the clone is expanded.

>13|NA|TRBJ2-7|TRBV27|NA
CASSSSGAYEQYF
TGTGCCAGCAGTTCCTCAGGCGCCTACGAGCAGTACTTC
>17|NA|TRBJ2-3|TRBV4-3|TRBD2
CASSSNPLAGATDTQYF
TGCGCCAGCAGCTCCAACCCTCTAGCGGGAGCCACAGATACGCAGTATTTT
>11|NA|TRBJ2-1|TRBV2|NA
CASKAYNEQFF
TGTGCCAGCAAGGCATACAATGAGCAGTTCTTC
>11|once|TRBJ2-7|TRBV20-1|NA
CSARETYEQYF
TGCAGTGCTAGAGAAACCTACGAGCAGTACTTC
>14|NA|TRBJ1-5|TRBV19|TRBD1
CASSKGQGHQPQHF
TGTGCCAGTAGTAAAGGACAGGGACATCAGCCCCAGCATTTT
>14|NA|TRBJ1-2|TRBV15|NA
CATRNPLGNYGYTF
TGTGCCACGAGAAACCCTTTGGGGAACTATGGCTACACCTTC
>15|NA|TRBJ1-2|TRBV18|NA
CASSPTVARGDGYTF
TGTGCCAGCTCACCGACGGTCGCTCGGGGGGATGGCTACACCTTC
>17|NA|TRBJ2-2|TRBV29-1|TRBD2
CSVERPRGSGTTGELFF
TGCAGCGTTGAAAGGCCCCGAGGTAGCGGGACCACCGGGGAGCTGTTTTTT
>14|NA|TRBJ2-7|TRBV15|NA
CATSPDGLRYEQYF
TGTGCCACCAGCCCAGATGGACTGAGGTACGAGCAGTACTTC
>14|NA|TRBJ1-5|TRBV5-1|NA
CASASGVLGQPQHF
TGCGCCAGTGCAAGTGGGGTACTGGGTCAGCCCCAGCATTTT
>14|NA|TRBJ2-7|TRBV19|NA
CASSRTDPLYEQYF
TGTGCCAGTAGTAGGACGGACCCCCTATACGAGCAGTACTTC
>15|NA|TRBJ1-5|TRBV30|TRBD1
CAWSKGDSPNQPQHF
TGTGCCTGGAGTAAGGGGGACAGTCCTAATCAGCCCCAGCATTTT
>17|NA|TRBJ1-2|TRBV18|NA
CASSPLPGSVLNYGYTF
TGTGCCAGCTCACCCTTACCAGGGTCCGTACTTAACTATGGCTACACCTTC
>16|once|TRBJ2-2|TRBV7-2|NA
CASSLDPFSNTGELFF
TGTGCCAGCAGCTTAGATCCTTTCTCAAACACCGGGGAGCTGTTTTTT
>16|once|TRBJ1-2|TRBV7-9|NA
CASSSQGGRSNYGYTF
TGTGCCAGCAGCTCCCAAGGGGGACGCAGCAACTATGGCTACACCTTC
>18|NA|TRBJ2-1|TRBV11-2|TRBD2
CASSRRLAGSSSYNEQFF
TGTGCCAGCAGCCGCCGACTAGCGGGCTCGTCCTCCTACAATGAGCAGTTCTTC
>15|NA|TRBJ1-2|TRBV10-1|TRBD1
CASSEDRGPFDGYTF
TGCGCCAGCAGTGAGGACAGGGGGCCGTTCGATGGCTACACCTTC
>16|once|TRBJ1-1|TRBV28|NA
CASSSNRGARNTEAFF
TGTGCCAGCAGTTCAAACCGAGGGGCGCGGAACACTGAAGCTTTCTTT
>15|NA|TRBJ2-7|TRBV14|TRBD1
CASSHRQGTSYEQYF
TGTGCCAGCAGCCACAGACAGGGGACAAGCTACGAGCAGTACTTC
>15|once|TRBJ1-1|TRBV5-1|NA
CASSLVGLLNTEAFF
TGCGCCAGCAGCTTGGTGGGACTCTTGAACACTGAAGCTTTCTTT
>11|NA|TRBJ2-2|TRBV20-1|NA
CSARNTGELFF
TGCAGTGCTAGGAACACCGGGGAGCTGTTTTTT
>16|NA|TRBJ2-7|TRBV28|TRBD2
CASSLSGTSSSREQYF
TGTGCCAGCAGTTTATCCGGGACTAGCAGTTCCCGCGAGCAGTACTTC
>13|NA|TRBJ1-5|TRBV10-2|NA
CASSVRPREPQHF
TGCGCCAGCAGTGTAAGGCCCAGGGAGCCCCAGCATTTT
>21|NA|TRBJ1-3|TRBV6-9|TRBD1
CASSRDRACRLSRRSGNTIYF
TGTGCCAGCAGTCGGGACAGGGCATGTAGGCTTTCCCGGCGCTCTGGAAACACCATATATTTT
>14|NA|TRBJ1-6|TRBV28|NA
CASLEGTYNSPLHF
TGTGCCAGTCTAGAGGGAACATATAATTCACCCCTCCACTTT
>17|NA|TRBJ2-5|TRBV7-2|NA
CASSLAPPDPEGETQYF
TGTGCCAGCAGCTTAGCGCCCCCGGACCCCGAAGGAGAGACCCAGTACTTC
>15|NA|TRBJ2-2|TRBV10-3|NA
CAISESRQNTGELFF
TGTGCCATCAGTGAGTCGAGGCAGAACACCGGGGAGCTGTTTTTT
>14|NA|TRBJ1-2|TRBV2|NA
CASSLAGGVYGYTF
TGTGCCAGCAGTTTGGCGGGAGGTGTCTATGGCTACACCTTC
>14|NA|TRBJ1-1|TRBV18|TRBD1
CASSQSRDRGEAFF
TGTGCCAGCTCACAGTCCCGGGACAGGGGTGAAGCTTTCTTT
>18|once|TRBJ2-5|TRBV28|TRBD1
CASSLWGLKTGSTETQYF
TGTGCCAGCAGTTTATGGGGGCTGAAGACAGGGTCGACGGAGACCCAGTACTTC
>13|NA|TRBJ1-1|TRBV4-1|NA
CASSQVPRGGAFF
TGCGCCAGCAGCCAAGTCCCTAGGGGGGGAGCTTTCTTT
>14|NA|TRBJ2-7|TRBV9|TRBD1
CASSLGQGQYEQYF
TGTGCCAGCAGCTTGGGACAGGGGCAGTACGAGCAGTACTTC
>17|NA|TRBJ1-5|TRBV5-8|NA
CASSLMQGALPGQPQHF
TGTGCCAGCAGCTTGATGCAGGGAGCGTTACCCGGGCAGCCCCAGCATTTT
>16|NA|TRBJ2-1|TRBV5-1|TRBD2
CASSSEGLAGGIEQFF
TGCGCCAGCAGCTCGGAGGGACTAGCGGGAGGTATTGAGCAGTTCTTC
>14|NA|TRBJ1-2|TRBV7-9|NA
CASSLAQEGFGYTF
TGTGCCAGCAGCTTAGCCCAGGAGGGCTTTGGCTACACCTTC
>13|NA|TRBJ1-1|TRBV2|NA
CASSIGGNTEAFF
TGTGCCAGCAGTATCGGAGGGAACACTGAAGCTTTCTTT
>11|NA|TRBJ2-5|TRBV10-3|NA
CAISEGGTQYF
TGTGCCATCAGTGAAGGGGGGACCCAGTACTTC
>18|NA|TRBJ2-1|TRBV7-2|TRBD2
CASSSADRTSGSGDEQFF
TGTGCCAGCAGCTCAGCAGATCGGACTAGCGGGAGTGGGGATGAGCAGTTCTTC
>14|NA|TRBJ1-5|TRBV28|TRBD1
CASTTAGGVQPQHF
TGTGCCAGCACAACCGCAGGGGGCGTTCAGCCCCAGCATTTT
>12|NA|TRBJ2-4|TRBV19|NA
CASSIDFAIQYF
TGTGCCAGTAGTATAGATTTCGCCATTCAGTACTTC